This T cell receptor (beta chain) is drawn from a study of T cell responses to AZD1222 COVID-19 vaccine. Study-wide results and caveats: Females made up more of the donors, who were largely white British, and clonal diversity may have come out too low.

Second-dose intervals of approximately 4 or approximately 12 weeks were pooled. This CDR3 spans 14 amino acids. V was clipped by 6 bases and J by 4 bases; unmatched bases: 3. Germline CDR1 reads LNHNV; CDR2 reads YYDKDF (reference sequence). Details on this clone: Its antigen is unknown.

Sequenced by immunoSEQ multiplex PCR; TCRdb stores in-frame clones only, minus some. The data show approximately 120,000 clones, with around 84% seen just once and roughly a quarter held by the top ten. The V call is TRBV15, the J call TRBJ1-2; 12 bases are a match to TRBD1. This specimen was peripheral blood, taken 28 days after the second AZD1222 dose. This TCR derives from an adult who received the AZD1222 COVID-19 vaccine. The CDR3 here is CATSPGQGAYGYTF. The CDR3 coding sequence is TGTGCCACCAGTCCGGGACAGGGGGCCTATGGCTACACCTTC.